This T cell receptor (beta chain) stems from a study of T cell clonotyping in hematopoietic cell transplantation. About the research overall: Pretransplant recipient samples were taken after cytoreduction.

On this clone itself: Its antigen remains unknown.

Study findings and constraints: Recipient TCR diversity dropped after transplant; expanded clonotypes rose from day 30 to 180. At the given depth, recipient repertoires were over 97% de novo clonotypes.

Measured with immunoSEQ multiplex PCR; TCRdb has only the in-frame clones, and not every one. The table has around 19,000 clones, 60% to 80% seen once. Time point specified: recipient sample about 28 days before transplant, after cytoreduction. Per the germline V gene, CDR1 is SGHDT and CDR2 is YYEEEE. The CDR3 covers 14 residues. The V end lost 1 base, the J end lost 3 bases, and 11 bases lay between the germline ends. The V gene is TRBV5-6, the J gene TRBJ2-7; D perhaps matches TRBD1 (5 bases). The sample consisted of peripheral blood mononuclear cells, taken before stem cell transplant. The TCR originated in a man aged 55 to 70 with acute myeloid leukemia. Some clones in this sample may be carry-over from other donors' samples. The CDR3 nucleotides read TGTGCCAGCAGCTTGAATCCCGACAGCTACGAGCAGTACTTC. This sequence encodes CASSLNPDSYEQYF.